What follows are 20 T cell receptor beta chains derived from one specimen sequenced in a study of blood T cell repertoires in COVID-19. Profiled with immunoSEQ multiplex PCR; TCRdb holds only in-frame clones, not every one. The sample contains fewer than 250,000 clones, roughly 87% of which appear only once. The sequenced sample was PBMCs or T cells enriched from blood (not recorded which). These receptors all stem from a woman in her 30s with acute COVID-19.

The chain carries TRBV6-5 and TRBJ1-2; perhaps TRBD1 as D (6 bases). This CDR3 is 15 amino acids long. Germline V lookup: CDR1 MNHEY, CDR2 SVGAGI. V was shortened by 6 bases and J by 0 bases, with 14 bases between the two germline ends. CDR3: CASSPGTSPNYGYTF. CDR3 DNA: TGTGCCAGCAGCCCAGGGACAAGTCCTAACTATGGCTACACCTTC.

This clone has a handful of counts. CDR3 nucleotides: TGTGCCAGCAGTTACGGGGACAGGGGCACTGAAGCTTTCTTT. Its protein product is CASSYGDRGTEAFF. The genes are TRBV6-5 and TRBJ1-1, with 10 bases that match TRBD1. The ends lost 2 bases at V and 4 bases at J; junction bases unmatched: 1. CDR1 MNHEY and CDR2 SVGAGI come from the germline V gene. This CDR3 spans 14 amino acids.

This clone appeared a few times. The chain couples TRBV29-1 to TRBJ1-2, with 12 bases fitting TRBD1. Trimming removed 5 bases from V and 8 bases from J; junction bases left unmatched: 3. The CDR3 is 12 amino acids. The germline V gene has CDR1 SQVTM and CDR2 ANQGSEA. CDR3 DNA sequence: TGCAGCGTTACGGGACAGGGGGCAGGCTACACCTTC. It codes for CSVTGQGAGYTF.

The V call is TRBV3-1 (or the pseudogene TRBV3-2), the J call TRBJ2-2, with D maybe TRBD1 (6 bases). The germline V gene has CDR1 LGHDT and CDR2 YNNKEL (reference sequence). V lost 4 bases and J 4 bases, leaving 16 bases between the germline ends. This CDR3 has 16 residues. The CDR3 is CASSPFLSRGTGELFF. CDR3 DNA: TGTGCCAGCAGCCCCTTTCTCTCCAGGGGCACCGGGGAGCTGTTTTTT.

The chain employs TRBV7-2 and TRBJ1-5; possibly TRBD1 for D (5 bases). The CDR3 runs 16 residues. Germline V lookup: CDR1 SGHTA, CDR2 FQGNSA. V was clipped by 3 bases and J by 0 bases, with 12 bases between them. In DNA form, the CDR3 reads TGTGCCAGCAGCTTGGGGCAGGGAGGTAGCAATCAGCCCCAGCATTTT. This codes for CASSLGQGGSNQPQHF.

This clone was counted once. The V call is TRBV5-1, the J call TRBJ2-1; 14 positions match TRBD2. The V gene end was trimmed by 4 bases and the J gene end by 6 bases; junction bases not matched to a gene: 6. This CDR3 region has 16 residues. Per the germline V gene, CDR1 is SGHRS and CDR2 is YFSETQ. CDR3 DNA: TGCGCCAGCAGCCCAGAGACTAGCGGGGGGGCCAATGAGCAGTTCTTC. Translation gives CASSPETSGGANEQFF.

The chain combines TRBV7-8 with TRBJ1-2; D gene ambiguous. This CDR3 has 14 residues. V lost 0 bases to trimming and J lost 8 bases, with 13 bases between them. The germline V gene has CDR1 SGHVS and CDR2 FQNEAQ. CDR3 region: CASSLAREGGGYTF. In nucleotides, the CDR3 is TGTGCCAGCAGCTTAGCGCGGGAAGGCGGGGGCTACACCTTC.

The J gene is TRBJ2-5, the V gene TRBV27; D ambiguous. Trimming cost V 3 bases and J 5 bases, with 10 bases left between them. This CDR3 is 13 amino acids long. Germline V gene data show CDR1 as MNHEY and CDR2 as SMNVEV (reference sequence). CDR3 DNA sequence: TGTGCCAGCAGTTTCTCTGGAGAGGAGACCCAGTACTTC. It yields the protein CASSFSGEETQYF.

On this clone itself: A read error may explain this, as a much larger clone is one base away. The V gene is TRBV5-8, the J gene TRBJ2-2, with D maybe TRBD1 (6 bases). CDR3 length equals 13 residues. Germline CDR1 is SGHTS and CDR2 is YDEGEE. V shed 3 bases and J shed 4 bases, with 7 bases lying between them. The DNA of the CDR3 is TGTGCCAGCAGCTGGACAGTCACCGGGGAGCTGTTTTTT. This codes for CASSWTVTGELFF. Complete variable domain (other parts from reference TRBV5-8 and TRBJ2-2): EAGVTQSPTHLIKTRGQQATLRCSPISGHTSVYWYQQALGLGLQFLLWYDEGEERNRGNFPPRFSGRQFPNYSSELNVNALELEDSALYLCASSWTVTGELFFGEGSRLTVL.

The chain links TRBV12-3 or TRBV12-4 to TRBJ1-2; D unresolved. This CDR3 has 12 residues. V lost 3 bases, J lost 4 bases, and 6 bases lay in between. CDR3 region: CASSFGVYGYTF. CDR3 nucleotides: TGTGCCAGCAGTTTTGGAGTCTATGGCTACACCTTC.

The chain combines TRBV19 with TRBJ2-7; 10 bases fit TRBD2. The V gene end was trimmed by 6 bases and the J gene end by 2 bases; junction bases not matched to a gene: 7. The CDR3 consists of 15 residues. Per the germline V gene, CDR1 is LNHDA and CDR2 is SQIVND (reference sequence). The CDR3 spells CASRALAGGTYEQYF. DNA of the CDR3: TGTGCCAGTAGGGCCTTAGCGGGGGGCACCTACGAGCAGTACTTC.

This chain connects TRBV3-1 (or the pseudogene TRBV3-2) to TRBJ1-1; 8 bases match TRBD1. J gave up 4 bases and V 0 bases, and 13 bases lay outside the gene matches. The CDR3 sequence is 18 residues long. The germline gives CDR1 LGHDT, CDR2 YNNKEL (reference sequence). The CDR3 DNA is TGTGCCAGCAGCCAAGATATCGGGGCAGGGGGCGCGGTCACTGAAGCTTTCTTT. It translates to CASSQDIGAGGAVTEAFF.

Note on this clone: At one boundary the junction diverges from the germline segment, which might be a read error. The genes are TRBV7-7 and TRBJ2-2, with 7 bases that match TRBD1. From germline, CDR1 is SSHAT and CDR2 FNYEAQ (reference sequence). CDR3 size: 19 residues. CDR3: CASSTQTGTGLLNTGELFF. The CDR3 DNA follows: TGTGCTAGCAGCACGCAGACAGGGACCGGATTACTGAACACCGGGGAGCTGTTTTTT.

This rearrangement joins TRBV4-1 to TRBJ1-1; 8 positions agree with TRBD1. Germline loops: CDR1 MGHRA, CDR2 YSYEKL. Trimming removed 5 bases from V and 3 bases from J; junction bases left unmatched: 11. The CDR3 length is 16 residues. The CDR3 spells CASSSTSGGTDTEAFF. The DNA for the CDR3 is TGCGCCAGCAGCTCAACATCAGGGGGCACCGACACTGAAGCTTTCTTT.

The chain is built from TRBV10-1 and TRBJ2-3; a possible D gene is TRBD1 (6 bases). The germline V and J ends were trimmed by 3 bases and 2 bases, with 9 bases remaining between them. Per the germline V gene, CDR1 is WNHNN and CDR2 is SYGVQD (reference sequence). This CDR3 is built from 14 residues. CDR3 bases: TGCGCCAGCAGTGACCGGGACAACACAGATACGCAGTATTTT. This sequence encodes CASSDRDNTDTQYF.

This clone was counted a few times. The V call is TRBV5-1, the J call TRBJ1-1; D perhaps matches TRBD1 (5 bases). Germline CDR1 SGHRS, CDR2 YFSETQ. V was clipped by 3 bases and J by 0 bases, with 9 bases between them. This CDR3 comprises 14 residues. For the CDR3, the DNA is TGCGCCAGCAGCTCCCCAGGGCTGAACACTGAAGCTTTCTTT. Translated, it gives CASSSPGLNTEAFF. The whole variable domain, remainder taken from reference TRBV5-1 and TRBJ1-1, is KAGVTQTPRYLIKTRGQQVTLSCSPISGHRSVSWYQQTPGQGLQFLFEYFSETQRNKGNFPGRFSGRQFSNSRSEMNVSTLELGDSALYLCASSSPGLNTEAFFGQGTRLTVV.

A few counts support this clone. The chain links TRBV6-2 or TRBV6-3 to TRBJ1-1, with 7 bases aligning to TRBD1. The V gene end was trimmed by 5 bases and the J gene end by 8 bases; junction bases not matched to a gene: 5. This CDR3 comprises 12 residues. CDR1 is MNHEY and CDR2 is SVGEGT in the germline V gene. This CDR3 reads CASSRQGLEAFF. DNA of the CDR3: TGTGCCAGCAGTAGACAGGGCCTAGAAGCTTTCTTT.

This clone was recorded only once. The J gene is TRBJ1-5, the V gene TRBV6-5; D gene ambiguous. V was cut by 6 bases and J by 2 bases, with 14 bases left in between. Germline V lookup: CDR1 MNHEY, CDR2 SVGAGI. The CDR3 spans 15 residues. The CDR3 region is CASSPTGKGNQPQHF. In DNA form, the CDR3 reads TGTGCCAGCAGCCCAACCGGGAAGGGCAATCAGCCCCAGCATTTT.

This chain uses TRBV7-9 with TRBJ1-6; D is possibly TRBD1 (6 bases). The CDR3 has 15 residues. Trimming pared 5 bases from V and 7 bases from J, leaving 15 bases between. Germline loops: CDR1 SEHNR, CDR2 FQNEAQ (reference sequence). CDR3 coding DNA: TGTGCCAGCAGCCTTTCACAGGGTTCAAATTCACCCCTCCACTTT. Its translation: CASSLSQGSNSPLHF.

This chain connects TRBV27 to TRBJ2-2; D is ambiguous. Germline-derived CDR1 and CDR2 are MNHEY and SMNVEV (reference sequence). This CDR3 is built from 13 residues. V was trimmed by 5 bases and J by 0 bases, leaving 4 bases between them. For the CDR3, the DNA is TGTGCCAGCAGTCTAGCGAACACCGGGGAGCTGTTTTTT. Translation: CASSLANTGELFF.